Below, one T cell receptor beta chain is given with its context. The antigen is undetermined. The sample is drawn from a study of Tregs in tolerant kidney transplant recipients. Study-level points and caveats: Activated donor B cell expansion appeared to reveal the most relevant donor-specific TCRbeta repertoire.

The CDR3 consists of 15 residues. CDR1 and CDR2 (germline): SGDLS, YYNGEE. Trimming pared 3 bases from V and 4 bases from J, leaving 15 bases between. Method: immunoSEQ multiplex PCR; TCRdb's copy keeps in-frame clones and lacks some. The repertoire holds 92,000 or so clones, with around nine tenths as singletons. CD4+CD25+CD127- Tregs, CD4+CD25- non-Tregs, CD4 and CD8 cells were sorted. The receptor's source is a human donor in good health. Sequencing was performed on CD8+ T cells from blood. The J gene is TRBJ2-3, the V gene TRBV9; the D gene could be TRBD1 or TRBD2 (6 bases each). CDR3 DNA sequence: TGTGCCAGCAGCGCAGGTGGGGGGCGCGCAGATACGCAGTATTTT. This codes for CASSAGGGRADTQYF.